The 27 T cell receptor beta chains listed next were all sequenced from one sample in a study of T-cell memory formation after mild COVID-19 (dated by TCRdb to the early 2020s). The method was 5' RACE. These reads were obtained on an Illumina NovaSeq 6000. TCRdb reanalyzed the raw reads on its own, using fastp at Q25 for trimming and MiXCR for clone calling, and kept in-frame beta chains. CDR3 protein duplicates are merged, each entry listing the most common genes and DNA. This sample holds 90,000 to 120,000 distinct CDR3 sequences; around 10% were observed only once. The ten top clones hold approximately 40% of the sample. The source material was PBMCs or a T cell subset sorted from them (not recorded which). The receptors derive from a young man who had mild COVID-19 (a few samples of this study predate the infection). The sample titles of this study are shuffled in the database, so cell type and time point are left out; the donor was told from shared clones.

At least ten counts were recorded for this clonotype. V and J are TRBV20-1 and TRBJ2-3, with D perhaps matching TRBD2 (5 bases). V dropped 6 bases and J dropped 8 bases, with 21 bases sitting between them. The CDR3 runs to 14 residues. Germline V CDR1 and CDR2: DFQATT, SNEGSKA (reference sequence). This chain's CDR3 is CSAGPQLLVITQYF. As DNA, the CDR3 is TGCAGTGCCGGACCCCAATTACTAGTCATTACGCAGTATTTT.

This clonotype was picked up a small number of times. The chain is built from TRBV7-2 and TRBJ1-3, with TRBD1 identical over 7 bases. V lost 1 base and J lost 2; bases outside the gene matches: 2. This CDR3 contains 15 residues. In germline, CDR1 is SGHTA, CDR2 FQGNSA. The CDR3 reads CASSLGGGTGNTIYF. For the CDR3, the DNA is TGTGCCAGCAGCTTAGGAGGGGGCACTGGAAACACCATATATTTT.

Only a few counts were recorded for this clonotype. The chain links TRBV4-1 to TRBJ2-3, with D perhaps matching TRBD2 (6 bases). Germline assignment: CDR1 MGHRA and CDR2 YSYEKL. The CDR3 extends over 13 amino acids. The ends were cut back, 3 bases at V and 6 bases at J, with 10 bases in the middle. The CDR3 reads CASSQTGDDTQYF. In nucleotides, the CDR3 is TGCGCCAGCAGCCAGACGGGGGATGATACGCAGTATTTT.

The chain links TRBV7-9 to TRBJ2-2, with a possible D match to TRBD2 (5 bases). CDR1 and CDR2 (germline): SEHNR, FQNEAQ (reference sequence). Trimming took 5 bases from V and 0 from J, leaving 10 bases between them. CDR3 length equals 15 residues. CDR3 amino acids: CASSQTNANTGELFF. In DNA, the CDR3 is TGTGCCAGCAGCCAGACTAACGCGAACACCGGGGAGCTGTTTTTT.

The gene calls are TRBV12-3 or TRBV12-4 and TRBJ2-2, with 7 nucleotides matching TRBD1. CDR3 size: 17 residues. V shed 7 bases and J 3 bases; nucleotides not matched to a gene: 14. CDR3 DNA: TGTGCCAGCACTGTCTCGACAGGGTCGAACGACACCGGGGAGCTGTTTTTT. It specifies CASTVSTGSNDTGELFF.

This clonotype was found many times. This chain connects TRBV7-9 to TRBJ2-3; tentative D call: TRBD1 (6 bases). CDR3 size: 15 residues. Germline V gene data show CDR1 as SEHNR and CDR2 as FQNEAQ (reference sequence). V shed 2 bases and J shed 1 base, with 10 bases lying between them. In DNA form, the CDR3 reads TGTGCCAGCAGCTTACAGGGGTTAGGCACAGATACGCAGTATTTT. Translated, it gives CASSLQGLGTDTQYF.

Many counts were recorded for this clonotype. CDR3 sequence reads: CASSYSFVEQFF. The DNA of the CDR3 is TGTGCCAGCAGTTACTCCTTTGTAGAGCAGTTCTTC. V is TRBV6-2 or TRBV6-3 and J is TRBJ2-1; no reliable D call. CDR3 length: 12 residues. Per germline, CDR1 MNHEY and CDR2 SVGEGT. The V end lost 0 bases, the J end lost 10 bases, and 7 bases lay between the germline ends.

The chain has TRBV7-6 and TRBJ1-2; the D gene is possibly TRBD1 (5 bases). The CDR3 totals 16 residues. V was trimmed by 1 base and J by 0 bases, leaving 12 bases between them. The germline V gene has CDR1 SGHVS and CDR2 FNYEAQ. CDR3 in DNA: TGTGCCAGCAGCTTAGAGGGATGGGACGCTAACTATGGCTACACCTTC. Protein: CASSLEGWDANYGYTF. The variable domain in full, with the rest retrieved from reference TRBV7-6 and TRBJ1-2, is GAGVSQSPRYKVTKRGQDVALRCDPISGHVSLYWYRQALGQGPEFLTYFNYEAQQDKSGLPNDRFSAERPEGSISTLTIQRTEQRDSAMYRCASSLEGWDANYGYTFGSGTRLTVV.

This clonotype was counted only a few times. This chain uses TRBV5-6 with TRBJ2-1; D is tentatively TRBD1 or TRBD2 (5 bases each). Trimming left V 3 bases short and J 5 bases short, with 12 bases between. CDR1 SGHDT and CDR2 YYEEEE come from the germline V gene. The CDR3 runs 14 residues. The CDR3 bases are TGTGCCAGCAGCTCAGAGGGGCTGGACAATGAGCAGTTCTTC. Protein: CASSSEGLDNEQFF.

Only a few counts were recorded for this clonotype. V and J are TRBV6-1 and TRBJ2-3, with unresolved D. In germline, CDR1 is MNHNS, CDR2 SASEGT. Trimming pared 1 base from V and 4 bases from J, leaving 6 bases between. CDR3 length: 13 amino acids. The CDR3 nucleotides read TGTGCCAGCAGTGAAGGTTTCGCAGATACGCAGTATTTT. It encodes CASSEGFADTQYF.

This clonotype has a handful of counts. The gene calls are TRBV29-1 and TRBJ1-6; D unresolved. V was clipped by 6 bases and J by 5 bases, with 11 bases between them. This CDR3 is built from 13 residues. Germline V gene sequence: CDR1 SQVTM, CDR2 ANQGSEA. For the CDR3, the DNA is TGCAGCGTGAGGGCGGAGAATAATTCACCCCTCCACTTT. Its protein is CSVRAENNSPLHF.

By share, this clonotype ranks as medium-sized. CDR3 coding DNA: TGTGCCAGCAGTGACGGGGGGGCGACAGATACGCAGTATTTT. Its protein is CASSDGGATDTQYF. The chain couples TRBV6-4 to TRBJ2-3; perhaps TRBD2 as D (7 bases). Looked up from germline, CDR1 is MRHNA and CDR2 is SNTAGT. With 2 bases removed from V and 3 bases from J, the gap between germline ends came to 9 bases. CDR3 size: 14 residues.

In this sample, this clonotype turned up a few times. V is TRBV15 and J is TRBJ2-5, with D possibly being TRBD2 (5 bases). The germline CDR1 and CDR2 sequences are LNHNV and YYDKDF (reference sequence). The CDR3 consists of 16 residues. V gave up 0 bases and J gave up 1 base, with 12 bases separating them. CDR3 DNA: TGTGCCACCAGCAGAGATCTACTAGGTCTCCAAGAGACCCAGTACTTC. Its protein is CATSRDLLGLQETQYF.

This clonotype was seen only a few times. The J gene is TRBJ2-7, the V gene TRBV3-1; possibly TRBD2 for D (6 bases). The CDR3 contains 15 residues. V was shortened by 4 bases and J by 0 bases, with 13 bases between the two germline ends. Germline V gene lookup returns CDR1 LGHDT and CDR2 YNNKEL (reference sequence). In nucleotides, the CDR3 is TGTGCCAGCAGCCCTACAAGGACTATCTCCTACGAGCAGTACTTC. Its protein is CASSPTRTISYEQYF.

The chain employs TRBV27 and TRBJ1-5; no reliable D call. The CDR3 length is 13 residues. V was trimmed by 4 bases and J by 4 bases, leaving 8 bases between them. CDR1 MNHEY and CDR2 SMNVEV come from the germline V gene (reference sequence). In DNA, the CDR3 is TGTGCCAGCAGTTCTACAGTGAATCAGCCCCAGCATTTT. Translating it yields CASSSTVNQPQHF.

This clonotype was recorded a few times. The chain links TRBV4-3 to TRBJ2-3; 8 bases align to TRBD2. CDR1 is LGHNA and CDR2 is YSLEER in the germline V gene. V lost 0 bases, J lost 4 bases, and 9 bases stayed unmatched. The CDR3 is 17 residues long. CDR3 sequence: CASSQDQVAGRPDTQYF. In nucleotides, the CDR3 is TGCGCCAGCAGCCAAGATCAGGTAGCGGGGCGACCAGATACGCAGTATTTT.

V gene TRBV12-3 or TRBV12-4 combines with J gene TRBJ1-2, with D maybe TRBD1 (5 bases). V lost 3 bases to trimming and J lost 4 bases, with 15 bases between them. The CDR3 covers 15 residues. This chain's CDR3 is CASSFGQGPFYGYTF. The CDR3 nucleotides are TGTGCCAGCAGTTTTGGGCAGGGTCCCTTCTATGGCTACACCTTC.

The V gene is TRBV7-3, the J gene TRBJ2-5; the D gene is possibly TRBD1 (5 bases). The germline V and J ends were trimmed by 3 bases and 5 bases, with 10 bases remaining between them. This CDR3 has 13 amino acids. Germline CDR1 and CDR2: SGHTA and FQGTGA. This chain's CDR3 is CASSLTAHETQYF. CDR3 DNA sequence: TGTGCCAGCAGCTTGACAGCTCACGAGACCCAGTACTTC.

Sample share makes this clonotype medium-sized. The genes are TRBV6-4 and TRBJ2-2; 7 bases map to TRBD2. V lost 5 bases to trimming and J lost 3 bases; unmatched junction nucleotides: 0. Germline loops: CDR1 MRHNA, CDR2 SNTAGT. This CDR3 spans 13 amino acids. The CDR3 coding sequence is TGTGCCAGCAGTAGCGGGGACACCGGGGAGCTGTTTTTT. Protein sequence: CASSSGDTGELFF.

Only a few counts were recorded for this clonotype. V gene TRBV5-6 combines with J gene TRBJ2-1; 10 nucleotides line up with TRBD2. CDR3 length equals 14 residues. Unmatched junction bases numbered 4, after V lost 0 bases and J lost 10 bases. Germline V gene lookup returns CDR1 SGHDT and CDR2 YYEEEE. CDR3 DNA: TGTGCCAGCAGCTTGGAAGCGGGGGGGCGGGAGCAGTTCTTC. Translation: CASSLEAGGREQFF.

The chain is built from TRBV6-2 or TRBV6-3 and TRBJ2-1; the match to TRBD2 covers 10 bases. CDR1 is MNHEY and CDR2 is SVGEGT in the germline V gene. The CDR3 runs to 17 residues. Losses at the gene ends were 2 bases for V and 7 bases for J; bases not matched to a gene: 11. In nucleotides, the CDR3 is TGTGCCAGCAGTTACGAAACCAAGCGGGGGGGCCGAAATGAGCAGTTCTTC. Translating it yields CASSYETKRGGRNEQFF.

This clonotype was seen ten or more times. V gene TRBV12-3 or TRBV12-4 combines with J gene TRBJ2-3; no clear D gene. V was shortened by 5 bases and J by 6 bases, with 6 bases between the two germline ends. The CDR3 spans 11 residues. The CDR3 region is CASSPRDTQYF. In DNA form, the CDR3 reads TGTGCCAGCAGTCCGAGGGATACGCAGTATTTT.

The V gene is TRBV6-2 or TRBV6-3, the J gene TRBJ1-1; D remains ambiguous. This CDR3 is 12 amino acids long. Germline V gene lookup returns CDR1 MNHEY and CDR2 SVGEGT. V was clipped by 6 bases and J by 1 base, with 6 bases between them. For the CDR3, the DNA is TGTGCCAGCAGCCATCAGAACACTGAAGCTTTCTTT. Protein product: CASSHQNTEAFF.

This chain links TRBV7-8 with TRBJ2-2, with D possibly being TRBD1 or TRBD2 (5 bases each). Per the germline V gene, CDR1 is SGHVS and CDR2 is FQNEAQ. V was clipped by 4 bases and J by 0 bases, with 12 bases between them. This CDR3 comprises 16 residues. CDR3 protein: CASSWRRGANTGELFF. As DNA, the CDR3 is TGTGCCAGCAGCTGGCGGCGAGGGGCGAACACCGGGGAGCTGTTTTTT.

This clonotype was counted only a few times. The J gene is TRBJ2-2, the V gene TRBV29-1; TRBD1 matches 9 bases. V shed 1 base, J shed 4 bases, and the junction held 4 bases outside the gene matches. This CDR3 is built from 15 residues. Germline CDR1 is SQVTM and CDR2 is ANQGSEA. CDR3 residues: CSVEGGQGGTGELFF. CDR3 bases: TGCAGCGTTGAAGGGGGACAGGGCGGCACCGGGGAGCTGTTTTTT.

This clonotype was found once. The rearrangement uses TRBV20-1 and TRBJ2-2; D remains ambiguous. The CDR3 runs 14 residues. V lost 0 bases and J lost 3, with 8 bases in between. The germline V gene encodes CDR1 DFQATT and CDR2 SNEGSKA (reference sequence). Here the CDR3 DNA reads TGCAGTGCTAGAGATGCTAGATACACCGGGGAGCTGTTTTTT. Amino acid sequence: CSARDARYTGELFF.

The rearrangement joins TRBV3-1 to TRBJ2-5, with a possible D match to TRBD1 (5 bases). CDR1 and CDR2 from the germline V gene are LGHDT and YNNKEL (reference sequence). CDR3 size: 12 residues. V lost 10 bases to trimming and J lost 4 bases, with 13 bases between them. CDR3 amino acids: CATQGSGETQYF. The CDR3 DNA reads as TGTGCCACCCAGGGAAGTGGAGAGACCCAGTACTTC.